This TCR beta chain was retrieved from a study of CD8+ T cells in alopecia areata. Sequencing templates came from extracted RNA that was reverse transcribed into cDNA. Sequenced by immunoSEQ multiplex PCR; TCRdb stores in-frame clones only, minus some. The sample has 87,000 or so clones; about three quarters are singletons. Trimming removed 4 bases at V and 3 bases at J, with 9 bases between. This CDR3 is 13 amino acids long. Per germline, CDR1 MNHNS and CDR2 SASEGT. Treatment noted: oral pan-JAK inhibitor, 5-10 mg twice daily. Specimens obtained from alopecia areata patients comprised lesional scalp punch biopsies and peripheral blood. Notes on this clone: Its antigen remains unidentified.

General study points: Especially in alopecia totalis/universalis, lesional scalp showed greater clonality than normal scalp did. Many expanded lesional clones persisted in scalp and blood during tofacitinib.

The gene calls are TRBV6-1 and TRBJ1-2; no definite D call. Sequenced material: CD8+ T cells sorted from blood, taken at approximately week 45, from a patient treated with tofacitinib. The origin of this receptor is a human donor with alopecia areata. The CDR3 DNA follows: TGTGCCAGCAGTGGGACGGACCACTATGGCTACACCTTC. Encoded protein: CASSGTDHYGYTF.